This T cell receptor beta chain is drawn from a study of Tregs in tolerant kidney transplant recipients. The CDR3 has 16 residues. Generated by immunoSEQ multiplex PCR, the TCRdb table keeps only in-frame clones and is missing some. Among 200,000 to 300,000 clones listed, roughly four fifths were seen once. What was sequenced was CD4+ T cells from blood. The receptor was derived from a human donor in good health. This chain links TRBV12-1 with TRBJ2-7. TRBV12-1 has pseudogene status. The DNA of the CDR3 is TGTGCCAGCAGCTTTGTAGGGGGAGGTGTCGGGAACGAGCAGTACTTC. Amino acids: CASSFVGGGVGNEQYF.